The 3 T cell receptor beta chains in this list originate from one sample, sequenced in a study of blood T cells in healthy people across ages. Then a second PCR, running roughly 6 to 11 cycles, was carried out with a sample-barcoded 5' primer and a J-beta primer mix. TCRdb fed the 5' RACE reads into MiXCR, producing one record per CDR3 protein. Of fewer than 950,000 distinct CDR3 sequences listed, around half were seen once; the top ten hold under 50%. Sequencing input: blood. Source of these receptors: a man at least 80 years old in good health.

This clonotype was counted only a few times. The CDR3 protein is CSVEVRGHAKNIQYF. CDR3 sequence (DNA): TGCAGCGTTGAAGTCAGGGGGCACGCCAAAAACATTCAGTACTTC. The J gene is TRBJ2-4, the V gene TRBV29-1, with TRBD1 identical over 8 bases. Germline V gene lookup returns CDR1 SQVTM and CDR2 ANQGSEA. V lost 1 base, J lost 1 base, and 3 bases stayed unmatched. This CDR3 has 15 amino acids. The whole variable domain, remainder taken from reference TRBV29-1 and TRBJ2-4, is SAVISQKPSRDICQRGTSLTIQCQVDSQVTMMFWYRQQPGQSLTLIATANQGSEATYESGFVIDKFPISRPNLTFSTLTVSNMSPEDSSIYLCSVEVRGHAKNIQYFGAGTRLSVL.

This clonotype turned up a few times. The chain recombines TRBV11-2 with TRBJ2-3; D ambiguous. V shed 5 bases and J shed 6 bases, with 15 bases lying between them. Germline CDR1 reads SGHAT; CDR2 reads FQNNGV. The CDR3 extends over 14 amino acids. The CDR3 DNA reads TGTGCCAGCAGCCCGGCCTCCTTGTATGATACGCAGTATTTT. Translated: CASSPASLYDTQYF.

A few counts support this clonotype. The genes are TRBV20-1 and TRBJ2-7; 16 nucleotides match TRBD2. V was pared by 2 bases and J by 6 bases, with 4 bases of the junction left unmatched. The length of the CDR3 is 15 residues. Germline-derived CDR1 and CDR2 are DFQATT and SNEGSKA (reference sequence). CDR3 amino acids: CSARSGTSGRVEQYF. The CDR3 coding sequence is TGCAGTGCTAGATCCGGGACTAGCGGGAGGGTCGAGCAGTACTTC.